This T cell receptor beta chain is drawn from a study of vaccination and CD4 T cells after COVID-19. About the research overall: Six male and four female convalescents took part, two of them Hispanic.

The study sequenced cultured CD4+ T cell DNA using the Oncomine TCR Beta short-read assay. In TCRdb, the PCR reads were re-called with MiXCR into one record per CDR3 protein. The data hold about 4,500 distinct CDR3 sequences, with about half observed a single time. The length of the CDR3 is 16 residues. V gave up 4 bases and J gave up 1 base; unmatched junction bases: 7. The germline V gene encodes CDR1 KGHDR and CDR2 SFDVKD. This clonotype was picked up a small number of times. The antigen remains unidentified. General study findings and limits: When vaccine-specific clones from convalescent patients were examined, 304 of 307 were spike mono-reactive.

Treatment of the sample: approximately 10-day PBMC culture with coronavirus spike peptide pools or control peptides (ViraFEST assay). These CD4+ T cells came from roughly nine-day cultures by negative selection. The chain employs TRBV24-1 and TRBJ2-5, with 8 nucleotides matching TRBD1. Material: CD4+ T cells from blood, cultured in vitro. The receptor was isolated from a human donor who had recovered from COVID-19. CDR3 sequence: CATSDTGTGIQETQYF. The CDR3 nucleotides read TGTGCCACCAGTGACACCGGGACAGGAATCCAAGAGACCCAGTACTTC.